The 3 T cell receptor beta chains below were found in one sample sequenced in a study of blood T cell repertoires in COVID-19. Method: immunoSEQ multiplex PCR; TCRdb's copy keeps in-frame clones and lacks some. This sample has a few hundred thousand clones; 65% to 85% occur once, and the top ten carry about 3%. The sample comprised PBMCs or T cells enriched from blood (not recorded which). Source of these receptors: a man between 45 and 60 years old who had recovered from COVID-19.

This clone was counted many times. The rearrangement joins TRBV5-1 to TRBJ1-4; 7 bases line up with TRBD1. Germline-derived CDR1 and CDR2 are SGHRS and YFSETQ. The CDR3 covers 15 residues. J was trimmed by 7 bases and V by 4 bases; bases with no gene match: 10. CDR3: CASSPGNAGGEKLFF. The CDR3 nucleotides are TGCGCCAGCAGCCCGGGAAACGCAGGGGGTGAAAAACTGTTTTTT.

The chain recombines TRBV9 with TRBJ1-5, with 7 bases matching TRBD1. The ends lost 3 bases at V and 5 bases at J; junction bases unmatched: 5. CDR3 length: 14 amino acids. The germline V gene has CDR1 SGDLS and CDR2 YYNGEE. The CDR3 loop is CASSGGDRYQPQHF. The CDR3 DNA reads TGTGCCAGCAGCGGGGGGGACAGATATCAGCCCCAGCATTTT.

As for this clone: Other DNA variants within this sample encode the same CDR3. V and J are TRBV20-1 and TRBJ1-2; D unclear. The CDR3 extends over 9 amino acids. CDR1 and CDR2 (germline): DFQATT, SNEGSKA (reference sequence). The V end was cut by 3 bases, the J end by 6 bases, with 2 bases between. DNA for the CDR3: TGCAGTGCTAGCGATGGCTACACCTTC. Amino acids: CSASDGYTF.